The 6 T cell receptor beta chains below were found in one sample sequenced in a study of neurological immune-mediated disorders. TCRdb processed the 5' RACE reads anew with MiXCR; each CDR3 protein has one entry. The sample carries tens of thousands of distinct CDR3 sequences, roughly 12% recorded once. The sequenced sample was CD4+ T cells from blood. Receptor source: a woman under 40 with HTLV-1-associated myelopathy (HAM/TSP).

Of note for this clonotype: The limits of the CDR3 on the DNA are not certain, so only TCRdb's listed CDR3 is given. V is TRBV5-1 and J is TRBJ1-1. The CDR3 is made up of 19 amino acids, end residues included. Germline CDR1 and CDR2: SGHRS and YFSETQ. CDR3 amino acids: CASSFYICSAGRTGTEAFF.

The sample holds many counts of this clonotype. The rearrangement links TRBV6-5 to TRBJ1-1, with D unclear. The V and J ends lost 1 base and 4 bases respectively, with 7 bases between them. The CDR3 runs to 13 residues. Germline CDR1 reads MNHEY; CDR2 reads SVGAGI. The CDR3 is CASSYLRVTEAFF. CDR3 nucleotide sequence: TGTGCCAGCAGTTACTTACGGGTCACTGAAGCTTTCTTT.

This clonotype was seen at least ten times. The chain couples TRBV5-1 to TRBJ2-3; tentatively, D is TRBD1 (5 bases). The CDR3 covers 13 residues. Germline lookup yields CDR1 SGHRS and CDR2 YFSETQ. V dropped 0 bases and J dropped 9 bases, with 11 bases sitting between them. The CDR3 spells CASSLDQGPTQYF. The CDR3 nucleotides are TGCGCCAGCAGCTTGGATCAGGGTCCAACGCAGTATTTT. Full variable domain (missing parts from reference TRBV5-1 and TRBJ2-3): KAGVTQTPRYLIKTRGQQVTLSCSPISGHRSVSWYQQTPGQGLQFLFEYFSETQRNKGNFPGRFSGRQFSNSRSEMNVSTLELGDSALYLCASSLDQGPTQYFGPGTRLTVL.

This clonotype was counted only a few times. The chain joins TRBV7-2 to TRBJ2-3; TRBD1 or TRBD2 may be the D gene (5 bases each). Germline CDR1 is SGHTA and CDR2 is FQGNSA. This CDR3 comprises 12 residues. V was pared by 2 bases and J by 8 bases, with 8 bases between. CDR3 loop: CASSLSGATQYF. DNA for the CDR3: TGTGCCAGCAGCTTATCCGGGGCTACGCAGTATTTT. The full variable domain, its missing parts supplied by reference TRBV7-2 and TRBJ2-3, is GAGVSQSPSNKVTEKGKDVELRCDPISGHTALYWYRQSLGQGLEFLIYFQGNSAPDKSGLPSDRFSAERTGGSVSTLTIQRTQQEDSAVYLCASSLSGATQYFGPGTRLTVL.

V gene TRBV12-3 or TRBV12-4 combines with J gene TRBJ1-5, with 7 nucleotides matching TRBD1. The CDR3 is made up of 13 amino acids. V dropped 5 bases and J dropped 5; count of bases not matched to a gene: 3. CDR3 DNA sequence: TGTGCCAGCAGTCCCACAGGGGATCAGCCCCAGCATTTT. Residues: CASSPTGDQPQHF.

The sample holds many counts of this clonotype. The chain has TRBV5-1 and TRBJ1-1; possible D gene TRBD1, 6 bases. The CDR3 totals 15 residues. Germline assignment: CDR1 SGHRS and CDR2 YFSETQ. V lost 1 base and J lost 0, with 10 bases in between. In DNA form, the CDR3 reads TGCGCCAGCAGCTTGAGACAGGCCATGAACACTGAAGCTTTCTTT. Protein product: CASSLRQAMNTEAFF.